The rows below give T cell receptor beta chains drawn from one sample of a study of cytomegalovirus exposure and HLA in healthy donors. Sequencing was performed with immunoSEQ multiplex PCR; in TCRdb, only in-frame clones are kept and a portion is missing. This sample carries about 90,000 clones, 55% to 75% of them seen once, and the ten largest clones take about 15%. Sequencing input: PBMCs. These receptors all come from a woman between 45 and 60 years old in good health and CMV-seropositive. Both conserved end residues are part of each CDR3. D genes are given only for firm matches. Not all rows give a size; the values are once, few, many and, for expanded clones, a class.

d_gene | j_gene | v_gene | abundance | CDR3nt | CDR3aa
TRBD2 | TRBJ2-3 | TRBV5-1 | - | TGCGCCAGCAGCTTGGTTGGCGGGGGATCAGATACGCAGTATTTT | CASSLVGGGSDTQYF
- | TRBJ2-2 | TRBV28 | - | TGTGCCAGCAAACGGGGGAATAGGAACACCGGGGAGCTGTTTTTT | CASKRGNRNTGELFF
TRBD2 | TRBJ2-1 | TRBV5-1 | - | TGCGCCAGCAGCTTGGGCGGGACTAGCGGCCACAATGAGCAGTTCTTC | CASSLGGTSGHNEQFF
- | TRBJ1-3 | TRBV13 | - | TGTGCCAGCAGCTTATCCACAGGGACGGCTGGAAACACCATATATTTT | CASSLSTGTAGNTIYF
TRBD2 | TRBJ2-6 | TRBV7-2 | - | TGTGCCAGCAGCCCGGGAGGGTCCGGGGCCAACGTCCTGACTTTC | CASSPGGSGANVLTF
TRBD2 | TRBJ2-1 | TRBV7-9 | few | TGTGCCAGCAGCTCTCGGACACTAGCGGGAAAAATAGGTGAGCAGTTCTTC | CASSSRTLAGKIGEQFF
TRBD1 | TRBJ2-2 | TRBV7-9 | - | TGTGCCAGCAGCTTTTTGGGACAGGGCAAGGAGCTGTTTTTT | CASSFLGQGKELFF
TRBD1 | TRBJ1-5 | TRBV5-1 | - | TGCGCCAGCAGCTTGGGAGGGGGCGAGCAGCCCCAGCATTTT | CASSLGGGEQPQHF
TRBD2 | TRBJ2-1 | TRBV2 | - | TGTGCCCGGGGGGGACCCTATTCCTACAATGAGCAGTTCTTC | CARGGPYSYNEQFF
TRBD2 | TRBJ2-1 | TRBV14 | - | TGTGCCAGCAGCCATCGACTAGCGGGAGTGGGGAATGAGCAGTTCTTC | CASSHRLAGVGNEQFF
- | TRBJ1-5 | TRBV2 | few | TGTGCCAGCAGTGGTCGGCAGGTTGGCAATCAGCCCCAGCATTTT | CASSGRQVGNQPQHF
- | TRBJ2-2 | TRBV6-5 | - | TGTGCCAGCCGATTCGGGGTTGCCGGGGAGCTGTTTTTT | CASRFGVAGELFF
TRBD1 | TRBJ1-1 | TRBV9 | - | TGTGCCAGCAGCGCTGACGGGACAGGGATTGAAGCTTTCTTT | CASSADGTGIEAFF
TRBD1 | TRBJ2-2 | TRBV5-6 | - | TGTGCCAGCAGCCCGGACAGGGTTAGGGAGACCGGGGAGCTGTTTTTT | CASSPDRVRETGELFF
TRBD2 | TRBJ2-1 | TRBV19 | few | TGTGCCAGTAGGAGGACTAGCTCCAATGAGCAGTTCTTC | CASRRTSSNEQFF
TRBD1 | TRBJ1-4 | TRBV30 | few | TGTGCCTGGAGGGACAGGGGGAATGAAAAACTGTTTTTT | CAWRDRGNEKLFF
- | TRBJ2-7 | TRBV5-6 | - | TGTGCCAGCAGCTTGCGGGGTACCTACGAGCAGTACTTC | CASSLRGTYEQYF
TRBD1 | TRBJ2-7 | TRBV27 | - | TGTGCCAGCAGTTCGACAGGGGCCCTCGAGCAGTACTTC | CASSSTGALEQYF